This T cell receptor beta chain was retrieved from a study of tumor-infiltrating lymphocytes in primary liver carcinoma. Whole-study context: Participating patients were men and women between 30 and 69 years old. Sample yields of productive TCRbeta reads, ranging from roughly 3.5 to 7.13 million, were similar across tissue types.

For each extraction, RNA and DNA were obtained together from approximately 20-30 mg of unsorted bulk tissue. TCR beta cDNA came from about 470 ng total RNA, primed with a constant-region primer. Libraries covering TCR beta were generated through three nested multiplex PCR rounds (using a slightly modified ARM-PCR). TRBV1-TRBV30 forward primers paired with a C-beta reverse primer drove the first two PCR rounds, ten to eleven cycles each. Using its own MiXCR run on the multiplex PCR reads, TCRdb lists one record per CDR3 protein. The sample lists about 75,000 distinct CDR3 sequences; 69% were seen once. Germline lookup yields CDR1 MNHNS and CDR2 SASEGT. The CDR3 is made up of 18 amino acids. Trimming removed 6 bases at V and 11 bases at J, with 32 bases between.

The V call is TRBV6-1, the J call TRBJ1-5; D might be TRBD1 (6 bases). The sequence came from a man aged 40-49 years with primary liver carcinoma and hepatitis B virus infection. Sequencing was carried out using tumor-adjacent normal liver tissue. DNA for the CDR3: TGTGCCAGCAGAGGGGTACAGGGTTGGGGTTATAGCAATAAGTCCCAGCATTTT. The encoded protein is CASRGVQGWGYSNKSQHF.